This T cell receptor beta chain comes out of a study of blood T cell repertoires in COVID-19. For the study at large: T cells, B-cell-depleted T cells, or PBMCs supplied cDNA or gDNA.

This CDR3 is 12 amino acids long. V dropped 2 bases and J dropped 4 bases, with 5 bases sitting between them. Germline V gene sequence: CDR1 MNHEY, CDR2 SVGEGT. TCRdb's table, derived via immunoSEQ multiplex PCR, lists solely in-frame clones and lacks some. This sample has about 220,000 clones, with around 86% found just once. Self-reported history from a screening survey and questionnaire set each donor's cohort. J is TRBJ1-2 and V is TRBV6-2 or TRBV6-3, with D hard to call. Source material: PBMCs or T cells enriched from blood (not recorded which). This TCR derives from a woman aged 40 to 55 with acute COVID-19. CDR3 in amino acids: CASSYGSYGYTF. DNA for the CDR3: TGTGCCAGCAGTTACGGTAGCTATGGCTACACCTTC.